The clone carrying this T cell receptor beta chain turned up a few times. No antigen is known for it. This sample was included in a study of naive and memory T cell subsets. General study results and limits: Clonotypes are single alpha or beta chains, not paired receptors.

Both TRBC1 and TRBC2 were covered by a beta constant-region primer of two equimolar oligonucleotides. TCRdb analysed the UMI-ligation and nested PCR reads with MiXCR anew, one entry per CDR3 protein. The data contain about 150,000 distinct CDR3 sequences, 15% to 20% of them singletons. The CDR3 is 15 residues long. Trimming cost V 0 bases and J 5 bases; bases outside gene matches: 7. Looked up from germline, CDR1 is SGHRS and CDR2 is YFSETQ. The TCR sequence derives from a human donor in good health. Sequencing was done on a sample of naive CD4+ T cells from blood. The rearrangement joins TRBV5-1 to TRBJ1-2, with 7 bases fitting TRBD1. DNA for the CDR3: TGCGCCAGCAGCTTGGCCGGGGACAGAACTTATGGCTACACCTTC. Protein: CASSLAGDRTYGYTF.